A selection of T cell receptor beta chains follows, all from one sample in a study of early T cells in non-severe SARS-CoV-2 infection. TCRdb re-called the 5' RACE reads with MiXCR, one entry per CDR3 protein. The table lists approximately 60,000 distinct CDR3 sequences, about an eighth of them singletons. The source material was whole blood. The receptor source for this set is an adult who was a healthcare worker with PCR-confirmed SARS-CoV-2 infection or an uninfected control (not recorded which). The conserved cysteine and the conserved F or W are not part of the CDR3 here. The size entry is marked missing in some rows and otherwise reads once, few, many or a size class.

CDR3: AHSRGREGETQY; size: -; J: TRBJ2-5; V: TRBV2
CDR3: ASGSGLTYNSPLH; size: many; J: TRBJ1-6; V: TRBV6-2/TRBV6-3
CDR3: ASSLMGLAGGYNEQF; size: -; J: TRBJ2-1; V: TRBV11-2
CDR3: ASSQEYVAGMNTGELF; size: many; J: TRBJ2-2; V: TRBV4-1
CDR3: ASSLGSGTGRIGELF; size: few; J: TRBJ2-2; V: TRBV11-2
CDR3: SARALRFGGTYNEQF; size: many; J: TRBJ2-1; V: TRBV20-1
CDR3: ASSLGPAGELF; size: many; J: TRBJ2-2; V: TRBV7-6
CDR3: ASSYLPGPYEQY; size: few; J: TRBJ2-7; V: TRBV6-5
CDR3: ASSLFPSGPWF; size: few; J: TRBJ2-1; V: TRBV27
CDR3: ASSISPGTGAQDTQY; size: -; J: TRBJ2-3; V: TRBV19
CDR3: SVGQGENIQY; size: -; J: TRBJ2-4; V: TRBV29-1
CDR3: ASSLYRSTGGREKLF; size: many; J: TRBJ1-4; V: TRBV5-4
CDR3: ASRYDINEQF; size: -; J: TRBJ2-1; V: TRBV7-9
CDR3: ASSTKPAQVNQPQH; size: many; J: TRBJ1-5; V: TRBV7-8
CDR3: ASSLFAARDTYTQY; size: few; J: TRBJ2-3; V: TRBV7-8
CDR3: SVWDNIYGYT; size: -; J: TRBJ1-2; V: TRBV29-1
CDR3: ASTPFSGGAYNEQF; size: -; J: TRBJ2-1; V: TRBV6-5
CDR3: ASSPGTGDGYT; size: few; J: TRBJ1-2; V: TRBV10-2
CDR3: ASSRTSGGATSYEQY; size: many; J: TRBJ2-7; V: TRBV3-1
CDR3: ASSPLGGIGAEQF; size: -; J: TRBJ2-1; V: TRBV7-2
CDR3: ATNPGPALDTQY; size: few; J: TRBJ2-3; V: TRBV10-3
CDR3: SAGGGTGSDEQF; size: few; J: TRBJ2-1; V: TRBV29-1
CDR3: ASSQDGLGGDTQY; size: -; J: TRBJ2-3; V: TRBV4-1
CDR3: AWGGNTEAF; size: many; J: TRBJ1-1; V: TRBV30
CDR3: ASSPSGGPANEQF; size: few; J: TRBJ2-1; V: TRBV6-6
CDR3: ASSRTGEANEKLF; size: few; J: TRBJ1-4; V: TRBV4-1
CDR3: ASSSNGRSLTDTQY; size: few; J: TRBJ2-3; V: TRBV27
CDR3: ASSLIGGTDRNIQY; size: few; J: TRBJ2-4; V: TRBV12-3/TRBV12-4
CDR3: ASSSIRLAGGPGETQY; size: many; J: TRBJ2-5; V: TRBV6-2/TRBV6-3
CDR3: ASSPDRTYNEQF; size: -; J: TRBJ2-1; V: TRBV18
CDR3: ASSEAGGRSDTQY; size: many; J: TRBJ2-3; V: TRBV7-2
CDR3: ASRPPTGQYEQY; size: many; J: TRBJ2-7; V: TRBV6-1
CDR3: SVGAPPYEQY; size: -; J: TRBJ2-7; V: TRBV29-1
CDR3: ASSENRATDTQY; size: few; J: TRBJ2-3; V: TRBV2
CDR3: ASSPLGPDTQY; size: -; J: TRBJ2-3; V: TRBV18
CDR3: ASRPDRKSNEKLF; size: many; J: TRBJ1-4; V: TRBV5-4
CDR3: ASTSPRAGELF; size: few; J: TRBJ2-2; V: TRBV27
CDR3: ASSPDWTTYEQY; size: -; J: TRBJ2-7; V: TRBV6-5
CDR3: ASSEAPPGT; size: many; J: TRBJ1-2; V: TRBV6-1
CDR3: GARVDSCTEAF; size: -; J: TRBJ1-1; V: TRBV20-1
CDR3: ASSSWGVQETQY; size: -; J: TRBJ2-5; V: TRBV5-4
CDR3: ASRPTGDHQPQH; size: few; J: TRBJ1-5; V: TRBV6-6
CDR3: ATSAGGYEQY; size: few; J: TRBJ2-7; V: TRBV24-1
CDR3: ASSQDGATNEKLF; size: many; J: TRBJ1-4; V: TRBV14
CDR3: ASSQRTLGNEQF; size: few; J: TRBJ2-1; V: TRBV3-1
CDR3: ASSPHRPGQGVEKLF; size: many; J: TRBJ1-4; V: TRBV18
CDR3: ASRARGDEQF; size: few; J: TRBJ2-1; V: TRBV14
CDR3: ASSSSLGGATGELF; size: large; J: TRBJ2-2; V: TRBV7-9
CDR3: ASSSQGSSPLH; size: -; J: TRBJ1-6; V: TRBV11-2
CDR3: ASSLQGALGTEAF; size: -; J: TRBJ1-1; V: TRBV12-3/TRBV12-4
CDR3: SAEGLAGDEQF; size: few; J: TRBJ2-1; V: TRBV20-1
CDR3: SVGQLNTEAF; size: -; J: TRBJ1-1; V: TRBV29-1
CDR3: ASSQEPSGAYNEQF; size: -; J: TRBJ2-1; V: TRBV3-1
CDR3: ASSKDFLNTEAF; size: -; J: TRBJ1-1; V: TRBV11-2
CDR3: ASSAAGRVNTEAF; size: many; J: TRBJ1-1; V: TRBV6-5
CDR3: ASGNTGELF; size: -; J: TRBJ2-2; V: TRBV5-5
CDR3: ASSSPIPWGQNTEAF; size: few; J: TRBJ1-1; V: TRBV12-3/TRBV12-4
CDR3: ASSLELGGGVTGELF; size: many; J: TRBJ2-2; V: TRBV7-2
CDR3: ASSLFSGGYEQY; size: many; J: TRBJ2-7; V: TRBV7-2
CDR3: ASSYPLATNTGELF; size: -; J: TRBJ2-2; V: TRBV6-6